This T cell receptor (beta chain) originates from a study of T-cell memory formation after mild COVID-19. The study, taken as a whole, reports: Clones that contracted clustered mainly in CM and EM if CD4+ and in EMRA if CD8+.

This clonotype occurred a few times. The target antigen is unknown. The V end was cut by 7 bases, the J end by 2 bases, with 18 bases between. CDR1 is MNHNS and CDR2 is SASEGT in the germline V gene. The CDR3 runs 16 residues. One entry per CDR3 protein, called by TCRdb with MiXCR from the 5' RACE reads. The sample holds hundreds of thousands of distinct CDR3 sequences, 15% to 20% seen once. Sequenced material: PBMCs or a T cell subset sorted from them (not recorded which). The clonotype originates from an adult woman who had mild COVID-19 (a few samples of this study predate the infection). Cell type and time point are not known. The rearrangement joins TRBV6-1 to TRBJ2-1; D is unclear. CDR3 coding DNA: TGTGCCAGCACCGAAGCTTGGTGGATGGCCTACAATGAGCAGTTCTTC. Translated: CASTEAWWMAYNEQFF.